Listed below are T cell receptor beta chains from one sample, sequenced in a study of T cells after yellow fever vaccination. Using its own MiXCR run on the 5' RACE reads, TCRdb lists one record per CDR3 protein. The table has more than 250,000 distinct CDR3 sequences, around 7% seen once. This specimen consisted of PBMCs, obtained more than 40 days after the first yellow fever vaccination. These receptors originate from a man between 18 and 35 years old who received the YFV17D yellow fever vaccine. Each CDR3 is given with its conserved first and last residue.

CDR3 | J | V
CASSLRGPVTQYF | TRBJ2-5 | TRBV12-3/TRBV12-4
CASSFSLSEQYF | TRBJ2-7 | TRBV11-1
CASSRDGISGANVLTF | TRBJ2-6 | TRBV4-1
CASSQDLASGGLYNEQFF | TRBJ2-1 | TRBV4-3
CSATAGNTEAFF | TRBJ1-1 | TRBV20-1
CASSFGGGAENIQYF | TRBJ2-4 | TRBV5-4
CASSDTGLAPIGYEQYF | TRBJ2-7 | TRBV2
CASSQVLGNTIYF | TRBJ1-3 | TRBV4-1
CATSRDLGGGELFF | TRBJ2-2 | TRBV15
CASQSLSGTAVRNTEAFF | TRBJ1-1 | TRBV18
CASSRDRGDWETQYF | TRBJ2-5 | TRBV7-9
CASSLAPSPGYTF | TRBJ1-2 | TRBV5-1
CASSIFRTVYNEQFF | TRBJ2-1 | TRBV19
CASSQVGSGSYNEQFF | TRBJ2-1 | TRBV4-3